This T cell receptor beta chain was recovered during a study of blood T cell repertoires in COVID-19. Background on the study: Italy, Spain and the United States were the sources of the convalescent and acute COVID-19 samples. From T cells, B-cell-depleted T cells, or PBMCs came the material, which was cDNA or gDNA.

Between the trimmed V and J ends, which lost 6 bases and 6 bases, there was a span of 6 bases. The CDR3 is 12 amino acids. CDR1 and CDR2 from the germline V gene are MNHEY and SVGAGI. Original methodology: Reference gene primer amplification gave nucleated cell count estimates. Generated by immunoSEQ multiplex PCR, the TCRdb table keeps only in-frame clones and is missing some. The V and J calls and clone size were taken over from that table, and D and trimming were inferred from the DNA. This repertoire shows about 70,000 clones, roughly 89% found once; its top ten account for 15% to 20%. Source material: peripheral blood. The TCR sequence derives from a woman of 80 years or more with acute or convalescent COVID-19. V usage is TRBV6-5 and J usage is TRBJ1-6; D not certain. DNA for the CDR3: TGTGCCAGCAGGAGTATTAATTCACCCCTCCACTTT. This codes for CASRSINSPLHF.